This T cell receptor beta chain was identified in a study of siplizumab effects on memory and regulatory T cells. Study observations and caveats: Roughly 75-97% of proliferating clones (CD4+ or CD8+) could not be assigned a naive or memory phenotype. Unstimulated naive T cells seemed to show more diversity than memory cells did, and they also seemed to be among the major contributors to the alloresponse.

As to this clone: The antigen remains undetermined.

The ends lost 5 bases at V and 5 bases at J; junction bases unmatched: 16. CDR3 length: 17 amino acids. The germline V gene has CDR1 KGHSH and CDR2 LQKENI. Sequenced by immunoSEQ multiplex PCR; TCRdb stores in-frame clones only, minus some. This sample carries about 87,000 clones, about nine tenths of them seen once, and the ten largest clones take roughly 15%. The chain carries TRBV18 and TRBJ2-5, with 8 bases that match TRBD2. The sequence was collected from a human donor in good health. The specimen was CD4+ T cells sorted from blood. The CDR3 is CASSSEGYGRAPETQYF. The CDR3 DNA is TGTGCCAGCTCATCAGAGGGTTACGGGAGGGCCCCGGAGACCCAGTACTTC.